One and the same sample provided the 31 T cell receptor beta chains below, sequenced in a study of Graves' ophthalmopathy and Graves' hyperthyroidism. RNA transcripts were the source from which TCR beta CDR3 regions were amplified. An initial RT-PCR round employing HTBI primers preceded a second-round multiplex PCR. TCRdb recomputed calls from the multiplex PCR reads with MiXCR, one row per CDR3 protein. Of over a million distinct CDR3 sequences listed, around a third are singletons. Specimen: peripheral blood or thyroid tissue (not recorded which). All receptors come from an adult man with Graves' hyperthyroidism.

The V gene is TRBV19, the J gene TRBJ1-2, with a tentative D call TRBD1 (5 bases). The CDR3 has 15 residues. V was pared by 11 bases and J by 0 bases, with 19 bases between. Germline CDR1 is LNHDA and CDR2 is SQIVND (reference sequence). The DNA of the CDR3 is TGTGCCTGCACTCGGGGCGCGTTTACTAACTATGGCTACACCTTC. Residues: CACTRGAFTNYGYTF. Complete variable domain (other parts from reference TRBV19 and TRBJ1-2): DGGITQSPKYLFRKEGQNVTLSCEQNLNHDAMYWYRQDPGQGLRLIYYSQIVNDFQKGDIAEGYSVSREKKESFPLTVTSAQKNPTAFYLCACTRGAFTNYGYTFGSGTRLTVV.

This clonotype was counted many times. The chain joins TRBV24-1 to TRBJ2-7, with 8 bases lining up with TRBD1. CDR1 is KGHDR, CDR2 SFDVKD, per germline. The J segment lost 3 bases and the V segment lost 4 bases, leaving 10 bases of the junction unmatched. The CDR3 has 16 amino acids. The CDR3, as DNA: TGTGCCACCAGTGACTGGACAGGGAAGGGCATCTACGAGCAGTACTTC. It translates to CATSDWTGKGIYEQYF.

This clonotype was observed a single time. The V call is TRBV7-9, the J call TRBJ1-1; 9 nucleotides line up with TRBD1. After removal of 5 bases from V and 11 bases from J, the junction contained 9 bases not matched to a gene. This CDR3 has 13 residues. Germline CDR1 and CDR2: SEHNR and FQNEAQ (reference sequence). CDR3 in DNA: TGTGCCAGCAGCCTCCTCGGACAGGGGTGGGCTTTCTTT. It is translated as CASSLLGQGWAFF.

This chain joins TRBV7-6 and TRBJ2-7, with TRBD2 identical over 8 bases. Germline V lookup: CDR1 SGHVS, CDR2 FNYEAQ. The CDR3 has 16 residues. J gave up 7 bases and V 1 base, and 12 bases lay outside the gene matches. As DNA, the CDR3 is TGTGCCAGCAGCTTAGAGTATAGCGGGACCGCCGGGGAGCAGTACTTC. Amino acids: CASSLEYSGTAGEQYF.

The chain combines TRBV7-9 with TRBJ2-7, with 9 positions matching TRBD2. Per the germline V gene, CDR1 is SEHNR and CDR2 is FQNEAQ (reference sequence). The CDR3 contains 15 residues. V shed 4 bases, J shed 3 bases, and the junction held 7 bases outside the gene matches. The CDR3 coding sequence is TGTGCCAGCAGCTATTTGACTAGCGGCAGCTACGAGCAGTACTTC. Translated: CASSYLTSGSYEQYF.

The rearrangement links TRBV5-1 to TRBJ2-7, with D possibly being TRBD1 (5 bases). The length of the CDR3 is 13 residues. Between the trimmed V and J ends, which lost 4 bases and 5 bases, there was a span of 13 bases. Germline CDR1 reads SGHRS; CDR2 reads YFSETQ. The CDR3 loop is CASSPCRVDEQYF. CDR3 in DNA: TGCGCCAGCAGCCCCTGCAGGGTCGACGAGCAGTACTTC.

This clonotype was observed a handful of times. The chain combines TRBV11-1 with TRBJ1-3; D unresolved. The V end lost 2 bases, the J end lost 8 bases, and 10 bases lay between the germline ends. Germline CDR1 and CDR2: SGHAT and FQDESV (reference sequence). The CDR3 extends over 13 amino acids. Written as DNA, the CDR3 is TGTGCCAGCAGCTTATCATATTCGGACACCATATATTTT. It encodes CASSLSYSDTIYF.

With regard to this clonotype: At one of its ends the junction is not consistent with the germline gene, which may arise from a read error. The chain combines TRBV25-1 with TRBJ2-5; weak D call: TRBD2 (5 bases). The CDR3 is 15 amino acids. CDR1 is MGHDK, CDR2 SYGVNS, per germline. CDR3 amino acids: CASSEFPGYQETQYF. The CDR3 region has the DNA TGTGCCAGCAGTGAATTCCCGGGGTACCAGGAGACCCAGTACTTC. The complete variable domain, with remaining parts taken from reference TRBV25-1 and TRBJ2-5, reads EADIYQTPRYLVIGTGKKITLECSQTMGHDKMYWYQQDPGMELHLIHYSYGVNSTEKGDLSSESTVSRIRTEHFPLTLESARPSHTSQYLCASSEFPGYQETQYFGPGTRLLVL.

As regards this clonotype: One end of the junction varies from germline; a read error may be responsible. In DNA, the CDR3 is TGTACCAGCAGATCCCCCGGGACCGCATACGAGCAGTACTTC. Protein product: CTSRSPGTAYEQYF. This rearrangement joins TRBV25-1 to TRBJ2-7, with D tentatively TRBD1 or TRBD2 (5 bases each). This CDR3 contains 14 residues. Germline CDR1 reads MGHDK; CDR2 reads SYGVNS.

This clonotype was counted at least ten times. The chain couples TRBV20-1 to TRBJ1-3; TRBD1 might be the D (5 bases). Germline values: CDR1 DFQATT, CDR2 SNEGSKA (reference sequence). The CDR3 runs to 14 residues. V was cut by 3 bases and J by 0 bases, with 9 bases left in between. CDR3 nucleotides: TGCAGTGCTAGGGGCCAGGGCTCTGGAAACACCATATATTTT. Encoded protein: CSARGQGSGNTIYF.

This clonotype was seen at least ten times. The V and J genes are TRBV29-1 and TRBJ2-7; 9 bases align to TRBD1. The CDR3 runs to 15 residues. The germline gives CDR1 SQVTM, CDR2 ANQGSEA. Germline trimming cut 7 bases from V and 1 base from J; bases unmatched to any gene: 11. CDR3 protein: CSAGVLDRGSYEQYF. CDR3 nucleotide sequence: TGCAGCGCCGGCGTGTTGGACAGGGGATCCTACGAGCAGTACTTC.

This clonotype was seen a few times. Here the CDR3 DNA reads TGTGCCAGCAGCTACAGGGGGGAGAACACTGAAGCTTTCTTT. Its protein product is CASSYRGENTEAFF. V and J are TRBV25-1 and TRBJ1-1; 8 positions match TRBD1. This CDR3 is 14 amino acids long. Germline-derived CDR1 and CDR2 are MGHDK and SYGVNS. J lost 1 base, V lost 6 bases, and 4 bases had no gene match.

This clonotype appeared a single time. This chain joins TRBV11-2 and TRBJ1-2; TRBD1 matches 10 bases. V lost 3 bases, J lost 0 bases, and 1 base stayed unmatched. Per the germline V gene, CDR1 is SGHAT and CDR2 is FQNNGV. CDR3 length: 15 amino acids. The CDR3 protein is CASSFGTGANYGYTF. The DNA of the CDR3 is TGTGCCAGCAGCTTCGGGACAGGGGCTAACTATGGCTACACCTTC.

This clonotype was picked up many times. This sequence joins TRBV6-5 and TRBJ2-7, with D possibly being TRBD1 (6 bases). The germline V and J ends were trimmed by 7 bases and 5 bases, with 12 bases remaining between them. The CDR3 consists of 12 residues. Germline V gene sequence: CDR1 MNHEY, CDR2 SVGAGI. The DNA of the CDR3 is TGTGCCAGCAACACAGGGTGGGACGAGCAGTACTTC. It codes for CASNTGWDEQYF.

The chain carries TRBV15 and TRBJ2-7, with D perhaps TRBD1 (5 bases). Trimming shortened V by 1 base and J by 0 bases, and 7 bases separated the two germline ends. The V gene's germline CDR1 is LNHNV and CDR2 YYDKDF (reference sequence). The CDR3 is 14 residues long. The CDR3 reads CATSRVGVSYEQYF. CDR3 nucleotide sequence: TGTGCCACCAGCAGAGTAGGGGTCTCCTACGAGCAGTACTTC.

This clonotype was counted many times. A read error may account for a junction end that differs from germline. The chain uses TRBV29-1 and TRBJ2-5; no clear D gene. CDR1 is SQVTM, CDR2 ANQGSEA, per germline. This CDR3 has 9 residues. This CDR3 reads CSVEGQEAF. The CDR3 DNA sequence: TGCAGCGTTGAGGGCCAGGAAGCCTTC.

This clonotype was recorded at least ten times. CDR3 loop: CATSSRGYEQYF. DNA for the CDR3: TGTGCCACCAGCAGTAGGGGCTACGAGCAGTACTTC. The chain employs TRBV15 and TRBJ2-7; perhaps TRBD1 as D (5 bases). The CDR3 is made up of 12 amino acids. Trimming pared 3 bases from V and 3 bases from J, leaving 6 bases between. The V gene's germline CDR1 is LNHNV and CDR2 YYDKDF (reference sequence).

This clonotype occurred a few times. CDR3 bases: TGTGCCAGCAGCCCCCGGGACTATTCCTACGAGCAGTACTTC. Its protein is CASSPRDYSYEQYF. J is TRBJ2-7 and V is TRBV5-4, with 7 nucleotides matching TRBD2. J was trimmed by 1 base and V by 4 bases; bases with no gene match: 5. The CDR3 runs 14 residues. Germline V gene sequence: CDR1 SGHNT, CDR2 YYREEE (reference sequence).

This clonotype appeared a few times. The chain uses TRBV7-8 and TRBJ1-5, with a weak D call TRBD1 (6 bases). V lost 8 bases, J lost 1 base, and 21 bases lay in between. The length of the CDR3 is 17 residues. Germline CDR1 is SGHVS and CDR2 is FQNEAQ. The CDR3 loop reads CASSPTWTAGSNQPQHF. The DNA of the CDR3 is TGTGCCAGCTCACCAACATGGACAGCGGGAAGCAATCAGCCCCAGCATTTT.

V is TRBV10-3 and J is TRBJ1-2; D perhaps matches TRBD1 (6 bases). V was pared by 3 bases and J by 8 bases, with 7 bases between. Germline lookup yields CDR1 ENHRY and CDR2 SYGVKD. The CDR3 is 11 residues long. CDR3 amino acids: CAISDRGGYTF. The CDR3 nucleotides are TGTGCCATCAGTGACAGGGGCGGCTACACCTTC.

This clonotype was detected only a few times. The gene calls are TRBV20-1 and TRBJ2-7; D gene ambiguous. The germline gives CDR1 DFQATT, CDR2 SNEGSKA (reference sequence). CDR3 length: 13 residues. Trimming left V 0 bases short and J 1 base short, with 7 bases between. This CDR3 reads CSARDRKSYEQYF. The CDR3 nucleotides read TGCAGTGCTAGAGATCGAAAGTCCTACGAGCAGTACTTC.

The chain links TRBV12-3 or TRBV12-4 to TRBJ2-5; 8 nucleotides line up with TRBD1. The CDR3 covers 16 residues. The V and J ends lost 6 bases and 1 base, in that order; junction bases with no gene match: 10. For the CDR3, the DNA is TGTGCCAGCAGCGACCCGGGACAGGCGAGCCAAGAGACCCAGTACTTC. It encodes CASSDPGQASQETQYF.

This clonotype was observed many times. This chain joins TRBV24-1 and TRBJ2-7; no definite D call. Trimming cost V 1 base and J 7 bases, with 10 bases left between them. Per germline, CDR1 KGHDR and CDR2 SFDVKD. This CDR3 has 13 residues. CDR3 in DNA: TGTGCCACCAGTGATTTTTCCGCCGGGGAGCAGTACTTC. It translates to CATSDFSAGEQYF.

This clonotype has ten or more counts. The V and J genes are TRBV11-2 and TRBJ2-7; no firm D call. Germline V gene sequence: CDR1 SGHAT, CDR2 FQNNGV. With 6 bases removed from V and 2 bases from J, the gap between germline ends came to 8 bases. The CDR3 contains 12 residues. The CDR3 nucleotides are TGTGCCAGCAGGCAAGCTACCTACGAGCAGTACTTC. This sequence encodes CASRQATYEQYF.

CDR3 DNA: TGTGCCAGCAGCTTAGCTTGGGGGGACTACGAGCAGTACTTC. It codes for CASSLAWGDYEQYF. The gene calls are TRBV7-2 and TRBJ2-7, with a possible D match to TRBD2 (6 bases). The germline V and J ends were trimmed by 0 bases and 3 bases, with 9 bases remaining between them. The germline gives CDR1 SGHTA, CDR2 FQGNSA. The CDR3 has 14 amino acids. The complete variable domain, with remaining parts taken from reference TRBV7-2 and TRBJ2-7, reads GAGVSQSPSNKVTEKGKDVELRCDPISGHTALYWYRQSLGQGLEFLIYFQGNSAPDKSGLPSDRFSAERTGGSVSTLTIQRTQQEDSAVYLCASSLAWGDYEQYFGPGTRLTVT.

A note on this clonotype: This may be a read error: a much more frequent sequence differs by one nucleotide. V gene TRBV12-3 or TRBV12-4 combines with J gene TRBJ2-7; D remains ambiguous. This CDR3 spans 11 amino acids. CDR3 DNA sequence: TGTGCCAGCAGCCGAGGACGTTTTCCGAACTTC. Amino acid sequence: CASSRGRFPNF.

In this sample, this clonotype turned up a few times. The V gene is TRBV12-5, the J gene TRBJ2-2, with D perhaps matching TRBD1 (5 bases). Trimming pared 5 bases from V and 4 bases from J, leaving 14 bases between. Germline V gene sequence: CDR1 LGHNT, CDR2 FRNRAP. This CDR3 spans 15 amino acids. The CDR3 nucleotides are TGTGCTAGTGGTATCGCAGGGTCGGGCACCGGGGAGCTGTTTTTT. The encoded protein is CASGIAGSGTGELFF.

This clonotype has a count of ten or more. This chain uses TRBV20-1 with TRBJ1-1; a possible D gene is TRBD1 (5 bases). The CDR3 covers 14 residues. Trimming took off 8 bases at V and 0 bases at J, with 16 bases between the two ends. Per germline, CDR1 DFQATT and CDR2 SNEGSKA (reference sequence). In nucleotides, the CDR3 is TGCAGTTCGAGGGGACCGAAATTGAACACTGAAGCTTTCTTT. This gives the protein CSSRGPKLNTEAFF.

Comment on this clonotype: A much larger clone lies one base from this, so it may be a read error. J is TRBJ1-2 and V is TRBV25-1; D perhaps matches TRBD1 (5 bases). The V and J ends lost 2 bases and 3 bases respectively, with 13 bases between them. Germline V CDR1 and CDR2: MGHDK, SYGVNS. CDR3 size: 15 residues. This CDR3 is CASSEGGREDYGYTF. The CDR3 DNA reads TGTGCCAGCAGTGAAGGTGGCAGGGAGGACTATGGCTACACCTTC.

This clonotype was picked up many times. The chain carries TRBV25-1 and TRBJ1-5, with a possible D match to TRBD1 (6 bases). V lost 8 bases, J lost 6 bases, and 11 bases lay in between. Germline assignment: CDR1 MGHDK and CDR2 SYGVNS. The CDR3 loop spans 12 amino acids. This CDR3 reads CASATGVQPQHF. DNA of the CDR3: TGTGCCAGCGCGACAGGAGTTCAGCCCCAGCATTTT.

This clonotype was seen many times. V usage is TRBV13 and J usage is TRBJ1-1; no clear D gene. Germline V lookup: CDR1 PRHDT, CDR2 FYEKMQ (reference sequence). This CDR3 has 13 amino acids. Trimming left V 5 bases short and J 4 bases short, with 11 bases between. CDR3 region: CASSRGKSTEAFF. CDR3 DNA sequence: TGTGCCAGCAGCCGCGGGAAGAGCACTGAAGCTTTCTTT.